The source of this TCR beta chain is a study of shared clonotypes between healthy human individuals (TCRdb year 2020). Background on the whole study: Two women and three men aged 18 to 49 years were included in the cohort. For each donor, CD4 naive and CD4 memory were each given three plates, CD8 naive was given two plates, and CD8 memory was given one plate. Blood TCR repertoires of roughly five healthy adults were deeply sequenced to estimate repertoire size and the extent of clonotype sharing between individuals. To increase sequencing depth and limit assay-specific biases, TCR repertoire library preparation and sequencing were carried out by different laboratories using diverse techniques. Between about 0.94 and 10 billion PBMCs per donor were obtained by leukapheresis.

CD8 naive samples consisted of CD45RO-negative cells that were positively selected for CCR7, yielding a CD45RA+CCR7+ population without TemRA cells. Donors were healthy HIV-negative adults with no recently reported acute infections or vaccinations. All donors were Caucasian adults living in Nashville, Tennessee, USA. After blood collection by leukapheresis, PBMCs were isolated using Ficoll-Histopaque density gradient centrifugation and then cryopreserved in the vapor phase of liquid nitrogen. Analytical flow cytometry was used to check the purity and quantity of each magnetically sorted T cell population. Genomic DNA was isolated from every sorted fraction and measured by UV absorbance on a Nanodrop 2000c. Regarding this clone: No antigen is known for it. No clone much larger than this one lies a single base away; base qualities are absent.

Cut back by 1 base and 0 bases, the V and J ends lie 12 bases apart. Looking up the germline V gene yields CDR1 SGHTA and CDR2 FQGNSA. The CDR3 numbers 16 residues from cysteine through phenylalanine. Of the read, only the CDR3 DNA is kept; its 48 bases are in frame from base 1. Using the deep immunoSEQ assay, TCR CDR3 regions were amplified from genomic DNA by multiplex PCR. For each cell subset, the extracted genomic DNA was distributed evenly across all wells of several immunoSEQ 96-well plates, and each plate served as one replicate. For sorted subsets, around 0.2 ug genomic DNA, equal to 30,000 to 35,000 T cell genomes, was loaded into each replicate PCR. Purified libraries were measured with a Qubit 3.0 fluorometer, size-checked on a Bioanalyzer 2100, and measured again with the KAPA Library Quantification kit. Each immunoSEQ 96-well plate was sequenced on its own single-read 150-cycle Illumina NextSeq 550 flow cell. In the authors' own workflow: The immunoSEQ output contained only junctional sequences without quality scores, so filtering could not match that applied to full-length reads. Sequences were annotated with PyIR, a Python wrapper for IgBLAST v1.9, using IMGT germline references to assign V/J genes and CDR3. Reads with weak V/J assignments (E-value above 1e-6), missing CDR3, stop codons, out-of-frame junctions, or ambiguous translated residues were removed. V3J clonotypes were defined as sequences sharing the same inferred V gene, J gene, and CDR3 amino acid sequence. Percentage overlap between repertoires was computed as shared unique clonotypes divided by the size of the smaller repertoire. Richness of each repertoire was evaluated using RTK rarefaction, the Chao1 estimator, and Recon v2.1 estimates of unobserved clonotypes. Generation probabilities for all TCRbeta clonotypes obtained by the gDNA method from four donors were computed using OLGA. Sourced from immuneACCESS, this table was stored by TCRdb with only in-frame sequences that have V and J called. A share of the clones is absent; for the studies checked, an unresolved V gene accounts for under half, and the remainder has no known explanation. V, J and clone size were drawn from that table, and D and trimming were deduced from the DNA. The sample yields about 2 million clones; 85% to 95% were counted once. Clones ranked in the top ten supply around 1.2% of the sample.

General study outcomes and caveats: Across a few donors, about 4.5% of naive CD4, roughly 3.8% of naive CD8, about 2% of memory CD4, and 0.4% of memory CD8 clonotypes were shared. Sampling was restricted to blood, and TCR repertoires in tissue are likely to differ from TCR repertoires in blood. Rarefaction of sorted-subset datasets indicated incomplete sequencing despite the large sequencing depth. Clonotypes shared by all four sorted-subset donors showed higher generation probabilities than non-shared clonotypes. Pairwise subsampling indicated that sequencing depth was expected to affect the degree of clonotype sharing among donors. Naive subsets generally had larger estimated clonotype richness than memory subsets. Because the study included only a small number of donors, the genetic and exposure-history diversity represented was limited.

Recombination connected TRBV7-2 to TRBJ1-1; there is no confident call for the D gene. This TCR came from a man between 18 and 35 years old in good health. Sequencing was done on a sample of naive CD8+ T cells sorted from blood. The sample's cell subset or site label, decoded: CD45RA+CCR7+. The CDR3 in this case is CASSLEHTVLNTEAFF. The nucleotide sequence reads TGTGCCAGCAGCTTAGAACACACAGTATTGAACACTGAAGCTTTCTTT.